This entry lists 16 T cell receptor beta chains sequenced from one sample in a study of T cell responses to AZD1222 COVID-19 vaccine. Assay: immunoSEQ multiplex PCR; the TCRdb copy retains only in-frame clones and omits some. The data show 100,000 to 150,000 clones, with about nine tenths seen just once and approximately 1.6% held by the top ten. This specimen consisted of peripheral blood, obtained on day 0 of AZD1222 vaccination. Source of these receptors: an adult in good health.

This clone is a singleton in its sample. In DNA, the CDR3 is TGTGCCAGCAGCTTAGCAGCGGAATACTATGGCTACACCTTC. Translation gives CASSLAAEYYGYTF. The rearrangement joins TRBV11-2 to TRBJ1-2; D gene unclear. There are 14 residues in the CDR3. CDR1 is SGHAT and CDR2 is FQNNGV in the germline V gene. The ends were cut back, 1 base at V and 3 bases at J, with 9 bases in the middle.

The chain recombines TRBV30 with TRBJ2-7; D call uncertain. In germline, CDR1 is GTSNPN, CDR2 SVGIG (reference sequence). This CDR3 spans 12 amino acids. Trimming pared 3 bases from V and 2 bases from J, leaving 8 bases between. CDR3 DNA: TGTGCCTGGAGCGCAACCACCTACGAGCAGTACTTC. Encoded protein: CAWSATTYEQYF.

This chain joins TRBV6-5 and TRBJ1-3; D might be TRBD1 (5 bases). Trimming removed 0 bases from V and 5 bases from J, with 11 bases in between. The CDR3 contains 15 residues. Looked up from germline, CDR1 is MNHEY and CDR2 is SVGAGI. The CDR3 reads CASSYSTEGRNTIYF. CDR3 sequence (DNA): TGTGCCAGCAGTTACTCGACCGAGGGGAGAAACACCATATATTTT.

This chain connects TRBV28 to TRBJ1-4, with 9 bases identical to TRBD1. Unmatched junction bases numbered 7, after V lost 2 bases and J lost 3 bases. The germline CDR1 and CDR2 sequences are MDHEN and SYDVKM. This CDR3 region has 17 residues. The CDR3 is CASSLMGQGGANEKLFF. CDR3 DNA: TGTGCCAGCAGTTTAATGGGACAGGGTGGGGCTAATGAAAAACTGTTTTTT.

In this sample, this clone turned up a few times. V gene TRBV28 combines with J gene TRBJ1-1; 8 bases match TRBD1. Looked up from germline, CDR1 is MDHEN and CDR2 is SYDVKM. J gave up 5 bases and V 9 bases, and 5 bases lay outside the gene matches. There are 12 residues in the CDR3. Here the CDR3 DNA reads TGTGCCAGTCGGACAGGGAAGACTGAAGCTTTCTTT. Translated, it gives CASRTGKTEAFF.

V gene TRBV5-5 combines with J gene TRBJ2-2, with D perhaps given as TRBD1 or TRBD2 (5 bases each). This CDR3 has 17 amino acids. With 5 bases removed from V and 3 bases from J, the gap between germline ends came to 20 bases. Germline CDR1 reads SGHKS; CDR2 reads YYEKEE (reference sequence). The CDR3 sequence is CASSLGSSLGDTGELFF. As DNA, the CDR3 is TGTGCCAGCAGTTTAGGGAGCTCATTAGGGGACACCGGGGAGCTGTTTTTT.

V is TRBV20-1 and J is TRBJ1-5; D unclear. Trimming shortened V by 5 bases and J by 9 bases, and 11 bases separated the two germline ends. This CDR3 contains 11 residues. CDR1 and CDR2 (germline): DFQATT, SNEGSKA (reference sequence). The CDR3 DNA reads as TGCAGTGCTGTCCGGAGTTCGCCCCAGCATTTT. Translated, it gives CSAVRSSPQHF.

The chain is built from TRBV6-6 and TRBJ2-1; D may be TRBD1 or TRBD2 (5 bases each). From germline, CDR1 is MNHNY and CDR2 SVGAGI (reference sequence). The CDR3 contains 15 residues. With 6 bases removed from V and 1 base from J, the gap between germline ends came to 13 bases. CDR3 sequence: CASRLRDGSYNEQFF. The DNA of the CDR3 is TGTGCCAGCAGGCTCCGGGACGGGTCCTACAATGAGCAGTTCTTC.

The V gene is TRBV18, the J gene TRBJ1-1; D might be TRBD1 (5 bases). The germline CDR1 and CDR2 sequences are KGHSH and LQKENI. Trimming cost V 2 bases and J 10 bases, with 11 bases left between them. This CDR3 contains 12 residues. CDR3 residues: CASSPDRGRAFF. DNA for the CDR3: TGTGCCAGCTCACCAGATCGGGGGAGAGCTTTCTTT.

The chain combines TRBV29-1 with TRBJ2-1, with D unresolved. Deletions cut 7 bases from V and 4 bases from J, with 14 bases between. This CDR3 is built from 13 residues. Looked up from germline, CDR1 is SQVTM and CDR2 is ANQGSEA. Here the CDR3 DNA reads TGCAGCGCCGCCGGCCAGTTTTACAATGAGCAGTTCTTC. Amino acids: CSAAGQFYNEQFF.

The CDR3 protein is CATSDSVKGGGTQYF. In DNA form, the CDR3 reads TGTGCCACCAGTGATTCCGTCAAGGGGGGCGGTACGCAGTATTTT. The rearrangement links TRBV24-1 to TRBJ2-3; D tentatively fits TRBD1 or TRBD2 (6 bases each). This CDR3 is 15 amino acids long. V lost 2 bases, J lost 8 bases, and 16 bases lay in between. Germline values: CDR1 KGHDR, CDR2 SFDVKD.

Here the CDR3 reads CASSLEASLRADTQYF. The CDR3 region has the DNA TGTGCCAGCAGCTTAGAAGCCTCCCTTCGGGCGGATACGCAGTATTTT. The chain employs TRBV7-2 and TRBJ2-3; D remains ambiguous. The V end lost 1 base, the J end lost 6 bases, and 17 bases lay between the germline ends. The germline V gene has CDR1 SGHTA and CDR2 FQGNSA. The CDR3 has 16 residues. Looking up the rest from reference TRBV7-2 and TRBJ2-3 gives the full variable domain: GAGVSQSPSNKVTEKGKDVELRCDPISGHTALYWYRQSLGQGLEFLIYFQGNSAPDKSGLPSDRFSAERTGGSVSTLTIQRTQQEDSAVYLCASSLEASLRADTQYFGPGTRLTVL.

The chain has TRBV28 and TRBJ1-2, with D perhaps TRBD1 (6 bases). The CDR3 contains 14 residues. Germline V lookup: CDR1 MDHEN, CDR2 SYDVKM. V gave up 3 bases and J gave up 3 bases, with 11 bases separating them. CDR3 residues: CASSLFGGYYGYTF. Here the CDR3 DNA reads TGTGCCAGCAGTTTGTTCGGGGGCTACTATGGCTACACCTTC.

This chain links TRBV25-1 with TRBJ2-1; possibly TRBD1 or TRBD2 for D (5 bases each). The ends were cut back, 1 base at V and 0 bases at J, with 13 bases in the middle. CDR3 size: 17 residues. The germline CDR1 and CDR2 sequences are MGHDK and SYGVNS. Here the CDR3 reads CASSELRGSSSYNEQFF. The DNA of the CDR3 is TGTGCCAGCAGTGAATTGAGGGGCAGTAGCTCCTACAATGAGCAGTTCTTC.

A few counts support this clone. The rearrangement uses TRBV12-3 or TRBV12-4 and TRBJ1-1; 7 nucleotides line up with TRBD1. Trimming at V came to 7 bases and at J to 1 base, leaving 3 bases not matched to a gene. The CDR3 length is 13 residues. The CDR3 is CASMRQGNTEAFF. The CDR3, as DNA: TGTGCCAGCATGCGACAGGGGAACACTGAAGCTTTCTTT.

The chain joins TRBV7-8 to TRBJ2-1; either TRBD1 or TRBD2 may supply D (5 bases each). Looked up from germline, CDR1 is SGHVS and CDR2 is FQNEAQ. The V end lost 4 bases, the J end lost 0 bases, and 16 bases lay between the germline ends. The CDR3 spans 17 residues. In DNA, the CDR3 is TGTGCCAGCAGCTCATATAGGGGACCCAGCTCCTACAATGAGCAGTTCTTC. Translated, it gives CASSSYRGPSSYNEQFF.